This T cell receptor beta chain is drawn from a study of T cell responses to AZD1222 COVID-19 vaccine. As for the study in general: Samples with a second dose at about 4 or about 12 weeks were pooled together.

Broader study findings: Just a handful of AZD1222 recipients tested seropositive at baseline. Repertoire samples came only from after the peak T cell response. Among the donors, most were white British and more were female, and clonal diversity was possibly underestimated.

As to this clone: The antigen is unknown.

Clones were read by immunoSEQ multiplex PCR, and TCRdb kept only the in-frame ones, dropping some. The sample lists 90,000 to 150,000 clones, roughly 88% occurring once. V dropped 4 bases and J dropped 1 base, with 10 bases sitting between them. The CDR3 contains 14 residues. Germline loops: CDR1 SEHNR, CDR2 FQNEAQ (reference sequence). The clonotype originates from an adult in good health. The specimen comprised peripheral blood, sampled on day 0 of AZD1222 vaccination. This chain uses TRBV7-9 with TRBJ1-1; D gene ambiguous. CDR3 sequence reads: CASSWGITNTEAFF. CDR3 coding DNA: TGTGCCAGCAGCTGGGGAATAACGAACACTGAAGCTTTCTTT.